The 21 T cell receptor beta chains presented below share a single source sample, sequenced in a study of T cell changes during pregnancy in multiple sclerosis. Sequencing was performed with immunoSEQ multiplex PCR; in TCRdb, only in-frame clones are kept and a portion is missing. The sample yields tens of thousands of clones, around 90% seen once. The starting material was CD8+ T cells from peripheral blood mononuclear cells, obtained in the third trimester of pregnancy. These receptors were taken from a female donor with multiple sclerosis, enrolled in a pregnancy study.

About this clone: The junction departs from germline at one end; a sequencing error may be responsible. The J gene is TRBJ1-1, the V gene TRBV7-9; the match to TRBD1 covers 8 bases. This CDR3 is 12 amino acids long. Germline assignment: CDR1 SEHNR and CDR2 FQNEAQ (reference sequence). CDR3 nucleotides: TGTGCCAGCAGCCCCCAGGGGGCCGAAGGTTTCTTT. It encodes CASSPQGAEGFF.

This chain links TRBV6-5 with TRBJ2-3; D not resolved. Germline CDR1 reads MNHEY; CDR2 reads SVGAGI. The CDR3 consists of 15 residues. The V end lost 0 bases, the J end lost 1 base, and 8 bases lay between the germline ends. CDR3 sequence reads: CASSYSATGTDTQYF. CDR3 DNA sequence: TGTGCCAGCAGTTACTCAGCGACGGGCACAGATACGCAGTATTTT.

The rearrangement links TRBV29-1 to TRBJ2-1, with D possibly being TRBD2 (6 bases). The CDR3 is made up of 16 amino acids. The V end was cut by 0 bases, the J end by 0 bases, with 12 bases between. CDR1 is SQVTM and CDR2 is ANQGSEA in the germline V gene. The CDR3 DNA reads TGCAGCGTTGAAGATGGTAGCGGAAGCTCCTACAATGAGCAGTTCTTC. It translates to CSVEDGSGSSYNEQFF.

This clone showed up just a few times. V is TRBV28 and J is TRBJ2-2; 9 bases are shared with TRBD2. The CDR3 covers 18 residues. The J segment lost 4 bases and the V segment lost 6 bases, leaving 15 bases of the junction unmatched. CDR1 is MDHEN and CDR2 is SYDVKM in the germline V gene. CDR3 sequence: CASSASHGSGRITGELFF. DNA for the CDR3: TGTGCCAGCAGCGCATCTCACGGTAGCGGGAGAATCACCGGGGAGCTGTTTTTT.

The chain uses TRBV15 and TRBJ2-7, with 9 bases that match TRBD2. Unmatched junction bases numbered 3, after V lost 5 bases and J lost 1 base. Germline-derived CDR1 and CDR2 are LNHNV and YYDKDF (reference sequence). There are 14 residues in the CDR3. The CDR3 sequence: CATSRAGGSYEQYF. CDR3 nucleotide sequence: TGTGCCACCAGCCGGGCGGGAGGGTCCTACGAGCAGTACTTC.

The rearrangement uses TRBV6-1 and TRBJ2-7; D may be TRBD2 (6 bases). The V gene's germline CDR1 is MNHNS and CDR2 SASEGT. The CDR3 covers 15 residues. V lost 3 bases, J lost 2 bases, and 14 bases lay in between. The CDR3 bases are TGTGCCAGCAGTGATGGACGGGAGATCCCCTACGAGCAGTACTTC. Residues: CASSDGREIPYEQYF.

This chain joins TRBV14 and TRBJ2-1, with D possibly TRBD1 on 6 matching bases. The CDR3 sequence is 15 residues long. Germline V gene data show CDR1 as SGHDN and CDR2 as FVKESK. The ends were cut back, 5 bases at V and 8 bases at J, with 19 bases in the middle. The CDR3 sequence is CASSTGQNYQDEQFF. CDR3 DNA sequence: TGTGCCAGCAGCACGGGACAAAACTATCAGGATGAGCAGTTCTTC.

This clone was recorded a few times. The gene calls are TRBV25-1 and TRBJ1-1, with D possibly TRBD1 on 5 matching bases. Trimming removed 2 bases at V and 0 bases at J, with 10 bases between. The CDR3 covers 15 residues. CDR1 is MGHDK and CDR2 is SYGVNS in the germline V gene. CDR3 in DNA: TGTGCCAGCAGTGAAAGTGTCAGGGTGAACACTGAAGCTTTCTTT. It specifies CASSESVRVNTEAFF.

The V and J genes are TRBV28 and TRBJ2-7, with 7 nucleotides matching TRBD2. There are 18 residues in the CDR3. Germline loops: CDR1 MDHEN, CDR2 SYDVKM. V was pared by 2 bases and J by 7 bases, with 20 bases of the junction left unmatched. The CDR3 region is CASSLRFPVRGHGGEQYF. The CDR3 coding sequence is TGTGCCAGCAGTTTACGTTTCCCCGTCCGGGGTCACGGGGGGGAGCAGTACTTC.

The chain couples TRBV4-1 to TRBJ2-7; D perhaps matches TRBD2 (5 bases). V lost 4 bases, J lost 2 bases, and 15 bases lay in between. CDR3 size: 15 residues. The V gene's germline CDR1 is MGHRA and CDR2 YSYEKL. The CDR3 DNA reads as TGCGCCAGCAGCCCCCTTCCCGGCGGGCCCTACGAGCAGTACTTC. Its protein is CASSPLPGGPYEQYF.

J is TRBJ2-3 and V is TRBV21-1; the table calls TRBD1, which could not be checked here. TRBV21-1 is given as a pseudogene. CDR3 size: 18 residues. The CDR3 sequence: CASSSSTPTAPSTDTQYF. The CDR3 nucleotides are TGTGCCAGCAGCTCGTCAACCCCGACAGCCCCGAGCACAGATACGCAGTATTTT.

The gene calls are TRBV27 and TRBJ2-6, with D unresolved. CDR3 length: 15 amino acids. V lost 6 bases, J lost 2 bases, and 11 bases lay in between. Germline V lookup: CDR1 MNHEY, CDR2 SMNVEV (reference sequence). The CDR3 nucleotides are TGTGCCAGCAGGGTAGAGGCTGCTGGGGCCAACGTCCTGACTTTC. Translation: CASRVEAAGANVLTF.

The chain links TRBV5-4 to TRBJ2-5; 11 nucleotides match TRBD2. This CDR3 is 16 amino acids long. V lost 2 bases and J lost 1; bases outside the gene matches: 4. The V gene's germline CDR1 is SGHNT and CDR2 YYREEE (reference sequence). This CDR3 is CASSFLAGGLQETQYF. CDR3 bases: TGTGCCAGCAGCTTCCTAGCGGGAGGCCTCCAAGAGACCCAGTACTTC.

J is TRBJ1-2 and V is TRBV28, with TRBD1 matching 7 bases. V lost 1 base and J lost 3; bases outside the gene matches: 11. Germline V gene sequence: CDR1 MDHEN, CDR2 SYDVKM. The CDR3 is 17 residues long. The CDR3 sequence: CASSLSTTGQEYYGYTF. The CDR3, as DNA: TGTGCCAGCAGTTTATCCACAACAGGACAGGAATACTATGGCTACACCTTC.

V is TRBV7-9 and J is TRBJ2-1; D perhaps matches TRBD2 (6 bases). CDR1 and CDR2 from the germline V gene are SEHNR and FQNEAQ (reference sequence). V lost 3 bases and J 6 bases, leaving 12 bases between the germline ends. The CDR3 loop spans 14 amino acids. DNA of the CDR3: TGTGCCAGCAGCTTCGCGGTTAGCGGCAATGAGCAGTTCTTC. Protein: CASSFAVSGNEQFF.

The chain carries TRBV5-6 and TRBJ1-1; unclear D gene. This CDR3 is 11 amino acids long. V was clipped by 0 bases and J by 12 bases, with 9 bases between them. The germline V gene has CDR1 SGHDT and CDR2 YYEEEE. The CDR3 sequence is CASSLGADPFF. The CDR3 nucleotides read TGTGCCAGCAGCTTGGGGGCAGACCCTTTCTTT.

J is TRBJ1-1 and V is TRBV5-8; tentatively, D is TRBD1 (5 bases). The CDR3 runs 15 residues. The V gene lost 0 bases and the J gene lost 6 bases, with 15 bases spanning the gap. Germline loops: CDR1 SGHTS, CDR2 YDEGEE. The CDR3 DNA is TGTGCCAGCAGCTTGGATTTCAACAGGCGTTCTGAAGCTTTCTTT. Translated, it gives CASSLDFNRRSEAFF.

The V gene is TRBV9, the J gene TRBJ2-7; weak D call: TRBD2 (5 bases). The germline CDR1 and CDR2 sequences are SGDLS and YYNGEE. The CDR3 is made up of 14 amino acids. The ends were cut back, 3 bases at V and 5 bases at J, with 15 bases in the middle. The CDR3 bases are TGTGCCAGCAGCGCCACCGGGGTAGCCCACGAGCAGTACTTC. It yields the protein CASSATGVAHEQYF. The full variable domain, rest sourced from reference TRBV9 and TRBJ2-7, is DSGVTQTPKHLITATGQRVTLRCSPRSGDLSVYWYQQSLDQGLQFLIQYYNGEERAKGNILERFSAQQFPDLHSELNLSSLELGDSALYFCASSATGVAHEQYFGPGTRLTVT.

This chain links TRBV29-1 with TRBJ2-7; D is undetermined. There are 12 residues in the CDR3. Germline V gene sequence: CDR1 SQVTM, CDR2 ANQGSEA. V gave up 5 bases and J gave up 2 bases, with 10 bases separating them. The CDR3 loop reads CSVFDKTYEQYF. The CDR3 nucleotides are TGCAGCGTTTTTGACAAGACCTACGAGCAGTACTTC.

The CDR3 sequence is CASSLGLGHNEQFF. The DNA of the CDR3 is TGTGCCAGCAGCTTAGGACTAGGCCACAATGAGCAGTTCTTC. The chain employs TRBV7-2 and TRBJ2-1, with a weak D call TRBD2 (6 bases). The V end lost 1 base, the J end lost 5 bases, and 9 bases lay between the germline ends. This CDR3 has 14 amino acids. Per germline, CDR1 SGHTA and CDR2 FQGNSA.

This clone showed up just a few times. The chain links TRBV29-1 to TRBJ1-1; no definite D call. The CDR3 length is 12 residues. Trimming shortened V by 3 bases and J by 0 bases, and 5 bases separated the two germline ends. Germline lookup yields CDR1 SQVTM and CDR2 ANQGSEA. In nucleotides, the CDR3 is TGCAGCGTTGATCGGTTGAACACTGAAGCTTTCTTT. Protein product: CSVDRLNTEAFF.